This T cell receptor (beta chain) is from a study of beta chain features in type 1 diabetes. General study points: TCRB repertoires of naive, central memory and Treg cells appeared more similar among patients than among healthy donors. Insertions were fewer and deletions more numerous at VDJ junctions in type 1 diabetes patients.

Expressed TCRB transcripts were sequenced after all isolated RNA was converted to cDNA. Reads from naive, central memory and regulatory T cell samples averaged about 3.9 million. Clones were read by immunoSEQ multiplex PCR, and TCRdb kept only the in-frame ones, dropping some. Of 150,000 or so clones listed, roughly a tenth are singletons. This clone was seen a few times. What it binds is unknown. The CDR3 consists of 14 residues. With V trimmed by 4 bases and J by 5 bases, 10 bases remained unmatched. The V gene's germline CDR1 is GTSNPN and CDR2 SVGIG (reference sequence). Sample: central memory CD4+ T cells from blood. The clonotype was recovered from a man aged 18 to 35 in good health. V and J are TRBV30 and TRBJ2-5; the match to TRBD1 covers 7 bases. Here the CDR3 DNA reads TGTGCCTGGATAGGGGGCATTATCGGGGAGACCCAGTACTTC. It is translated as CAWIGGIIGETQYF.